This TCR beta chain appears in the sequencing data of a study of cytomegalovirus exposure and HLA in healthy donors. With 60 Vbeta and 13 Jbeta primers, the PCR was carried out. Study processing details: Later reanalysis found about 80 million unique TCR beta chains, 10 million to 12 million of them shared. TCRdb's table, derived via immunoSEQ multiplex PCR, lists solely in-frame clones and lacks some. The DNA gave D and trimming, while V, J and clone size come from that table. The table shows 130,000 or so clones, with roughly 79% occurring only once. This clone was seen a few times. No antigen is known for it. Study outcomes and limitations: Reportedly, TCR beta sequences accurately predicted HLA-A and HLA-B alleles in most subjects. Follow-up analysis found HLA locus-dependent TCR association rates, highest for DRB1 and lowest for HLA-C.

Sequencing input: PBMCs. The sequence was obtained from a woman between 40 and 50 years old in good health and CMV-seronegative.

CDR3 sequence reads: CASSSGGGPYEQYF. The CDR3 coding sequence is TGTGCCAGCAGTAGCGGGGGGGGGCCCTACGAGCAGTACTTC. V and J are TRBV2 and TRBJ2-7, with TRBD2 matching 10 bases. CDR1 is SNHLY and CDR2 is FYNNEI in the germline V gene. The V gene end was trimmed by 5 bases and the J gene end by 2 bases; junction bases not matched to a gene: 3. This CDR3 region has 14 residues.